This T cell receptor (beta chain) was profiled in a study of blood T cell repertoires in COVID-19. Trimming removed 4 bases from V and 5 bases from J; junction bases left unmatched: 15. The CDR3 has 20 amino acids. CDR1 and CDR2 from the germline V gene are SGDLS and YYNGEE. In the authors' methods: Using reference gene primer amplification, nucleated cell counts were estimated. Using immunoSEQ multiplex PCR, the repertoire was profiled, and TCRdb retains in-frame clones only, with some absent. V and J calls and clone size are those listed in that table; D and trimming were worked out from the DNA. The sample lists 65,000 to 75,000 clones; approximately 80% were seen once.

Sequencing was performed on peripheral blood. The TCR sequence derives from a human donor in a cohort sampled during active COVID-19. The rearrangement links TRBV9 to TRBJ2-2; 15 bases fit TRBD2. The CDR3 DNA sequence: TGTGCCAGCAGCCCTCAGGGAGGACTAGCGGGAGGGCCTAGTACCGGGGAGCTGTTTTTT. It codes for CASSPQGGLAGGPSTGELFF. The entire variable domain, with the rest obtained from reference TRBV9 and TRBJ2-2, is as follows: DSGVTQTPKHLITATGQRVTLRCSPRSGDLSVYWYQQSLDQGLQFLIQYYNGEERAKGNILERFSAQQFPDLHSELNLSSLELGDSALYFCASSPQGGLAGGPSTGELFFGEGSRLTVL.